These 26 T cell receptor beta chains originate from one sample sequenced in a study of blood T cell repertoires in COVID-19. The assay was immunoSEQ multiplex PCR, and TCRdb's table has in-frame clones only and misses some. The table shows around 52,000 clones, with around 80% occurring only once. The sample taken for sequencing was peripheral blood. The receptors here all came from an older woman with acute or convalescent COVID-19.

The CDR3: CASGPGTGSYEQYF. For the CDR3, the DNA is TGTGCTAGTGGTCCGGGGACAGGCTCCTACGAGCAGTACTTC. The genes are TRBV12-5 and TRBJ2-7; 8 positions match TRBD1. Germline V gene lookup returns CDR1 LGHNT and CDR2 FRNRAP. The CDR3 is 14 residues long. Trimming took 5 bases from V and 0 from J; bases not matched to a gene: 3.

The chain combines TRBV19 with TRBJ2-3; perhaps TRBD2 as D (6 bases). V was trimmed by 4 bases and J by 4 bases, leaving 18 bases between them. This CDR3 is built from 16 residues. Germline-derived CDR1 and CDR2 are LNHDA and SQIVND (reference sequence). The CDR3 region is CASSKEGPLGADTQYF. CDR3 DNA: TGTGCCAGTAGTAAGGAGGGACCCCTAGGAGCAGATACGCAGTATTTT.

The genes are TRBV24-1 and TRBJ2-1; 12 nucleotides match TRBD2. The CDR3 is made up of 17 amino acids. In germline, CDR1 is KGHDR, CDR2 SFDVKD. The V gene end was trimmed by 4 bases and the J gene end by 5 bases; junction bases not matched to a gene: 8. CDR3 protein: CATSDPTSGGIHNEQFF. The CDR3 nucleotides are TGTGCCACCAGTGACCCGACTAGCGGGGGAATACACAATGAGCAGTTCTTC.

The V and J genes are TRBV29-1 and TRBJ1-5; 8 bases are a match to TRBD1. The V gene's germline CDR1 is SQVTM and CDR2 ANQGSEA. The V gene end was trimmed by 0 bases and the J gene end by 8 bases; junction bases not matched to a gene: 6. The CDR3 contains 14 residues. CDR3 region: CSVEDRTGPEPQHF. As DNA, the CDR3 is TGCAGCGTTGAAGATCGGACAGGGCCTGAGCCCCAGCATTTT.

The rearrangement links TRBV4-1 to TRBJ2-1; TRBD2 is a possible D gene (6 bases). The CDR3 sequence is 15 residues long. Trimming took 1 base from V and 7 from J, leaving 14 bases between them. Germline V gene sequence: CDR1 MGHRA, CDR2 YSYEKL. The CDR3 reads CASSQVGSRVNEQFF. The DNA of the CDR3 is TGCGCCAGCAGCCAAGTCGGGAGCAGGGTTAATGAGCAGTTCTTC.

V and J are TRBV13 and TRBJ1-3, with D possibly TRBD1 on 5 matching bases. V lost 5 bases to trimming and J lost 0 bases, with 11 bases between them. The CDR3 contains 15 residues. Germline loops: CDR1 PRHDT, CDR2 FYEKMQ (reference sequence). CDR3 DNA: TGTGCCAGCAGCCTAACAGGCATCTCTGGAAACACCATATATTTT. It yields the protein CASSLTGISGNTIYF.

CDR3 amino acids: CASKTEVNTEAFF. The CDR3 DNA reads as TGTGCCAGCAAAACGGAGGTGAACACTGAAGCTTTCTTT. This rearrangement joins TRBV5-4 to TRBJ1-1; D unresolved. Germline-derived CDR1 and CDR2 are SGHNT and YYREEE (reference sequence). There are 13 residues in the CDR3. V was pared by 6 bases and J by 0 bases, with 9 bases between.

CDR3 sequence reads: CASSYSDRGSRGTQYF. CDR3 in DNA: TGTGCCAGCAGTTACTCCGACAGGGGCTCCAGAGGTACGCAGTATTTT. The chain recombines TRBV6-2 or TRBV6-3 with TRBJ2-3; 8 nucleotides match TRBD1. This CDR3 spans 16 amino acids. The germline CDR1 and CDR2 sequences are MNHEY and SVGEGT. V was pared by 0 bases and J by 8 bases, with 10 bases of the junction left unmatched.

The rearrangement uses TRBV5-5 and TRBJ2-7, with D possibly TRBD2 on 5 matching bases. With 2 bases removed from V and 2 bases from J, the gap between germline ends came to 8 bases. The CDR3 length is 13 residues. The germline V gene has CDR1 SGHKS and CDR2 YYEKEE (reference sequence). The CDR3 DNA follows: TGTGCCAGCAGCTTTGTGACTACCTACGAGCAGTACTTC. It is translated as CASSFVTTYEQYF.

The CDR3 here is CASSKGSKNTEAFF. The CDR3 bases are TGTGCCAGCAGCAAAGGTAGCAAGAACACTGAAGCTTTCTTT. This rearrangement joins TRBV21-1 to TRBJ1-1. TRBV21-1 is a pseudogene segment. This CDR3 is 14 amino acids long.

This clone appeared once. V usage is TRBV5-5 and J usage is TRBJ2-7; 7 bases match TRBD1. Germline V gene data show CDR1 as SGHKS and CDR2 as YYEKEE (reference sequence). The V gene end was trimmed by 4 bases and the J gene end by 3 bases; junction bases not matched to a gene: 7. The CDR3 consists of 14 residues. The CDR3 DNA reads as TGTGCCAGCAGCACCCAAGGGGGCAGCTACGAGCAGTACTTC. Residues: CASSTQGGSYEQYF.

V and J are TRBV6-4 and TRBJ1-2, with 11 positions matching TRBD1. V shed 7 bases and J 8 bases; nucleotides not matched to a gene: 15. This CDR3 is 16 amino acids long. The germline V gene encodes CDR1 MRHNA and CDR2 SNTAGT. CDR3: CASTWDRGDMIWGYTF. As DNA, the CDR3 is TGTGCCAGCACTTGGGACAGGGGGGACATGATATGGGGCTACACCTTC.

J is TRBJ1-1 and V is TRBV7-9; 7 nucleotides align to TRBD1. The CDR3 is 12 residues long. Germline V gene sequence: CDR1 SEHNR, CDR2 FQNEAQ (reference sequence). V gave up 3 bases and J gave up 10 bases; unmatched junction bases: 5. CDR3 loop: CASSFRQGRAFF. DNA for the CDR3: TGTGCCAGCAGCTTCCGACAGGGAAGAGCTTTCTTT.

V usage is TRBV2 and J usage is TRBJ2-5; D gene unclear. CDR1 is SNHLY, CDR2 FYNNEI, per germline. This CDR3 spans 14 amino acids. Trimming cost V 6 bases and J 5 bases, with 16 bases left between them. The CDR3 nucleotides read TGTGCCAGCAGCTACAGATCCCAAGAGGAGACCCAGTACTTC. Protein: CASSYRSQEETQYF.

This clone showed up just a few times. The chain links TRBV10-3 to TRBJ2-3; 8 bases match TRBD2. The J segment lost 1 base and the V segment lost 3 bases, leaving 6 bases of the junction unmatched. This CDR3 has 16 residues. CDR1 and CDR2 (germline): ENHRY, SYGVKD. CDR3 residues: CAISDAAGGGTDTQYF. CDR3 coding DNA: TGTGCCATCAGTGATGCGGCGGGGGGTGGCACAGATACGCAGTATTTT.

The chain has TRBV27 and TRBJ2-2; 11 positions agree with TRBD1. The germline V gene has CDR1 MNHEY and CDR2 SMNVEV (reference sequence). The CDR3 is made up of 15 amino acids. V was pared by 6 bases and J by 6 bases, with 6 bases of the junction left unmatched. The CDR3 coding sequence is TGTGCCAGCAGGAACCGGACAGGGGGCCCCGGGGAGCTGTTTTTT. Translating gives CASRNRTGGPGELFF.

The V call is TRBV7-9, the J call TRBJ2-4; a possible D gene is TRBD2 (6 bases). The CDR3 extends over 15 amino acids. Looked up from germline, CDR1 is SEHNR and CDR2 is FQNEAQ (reference sequence). With 1 base removed from V and 0 bases from J, the gap between germline ends came to 7 bases. As DNA, the CDR3 is TGTGCCAGCAGCTTAGGGGGACTAGCCAAAAACATTCAGTACTTC. Amino acid sequence: CASSLGGLAKNIQYF.

The rearrangement uses TRBV11-2 and TRBJ1-3; D is perhaps TRBD1 (5 bases). The CDR3 contains 14 residues. Germline V gene lookup returns CDR1 SGHAT and CDR2 FQNNGV. The V and J ends lost 7 bases and 0 bases respectively, with 10 bases between them. CDR3 loop: CASTGGSSGNTIYF. DNA of the CDR3: TGTGCCAGCACCGGGGGAAGCTCTGGAAACACCATATATTTT.

The chain carries TRBV7-6 and TRBJ1-4, with a possible D match to TRBD1 (6 bases). CDR1 is SGHVS and CDR2 is FNYEAQ in the germline V gene. Trimming removed 4 bases at V and 5 bases at J, with 14 bases between. The CDR3 sequence is 15 residues long. CDR3 nucleotide sequence: TGTGCCAGCAGCTCTAACGCCGGGACAAATGAAAAACTGTTTTTT. Translation gives CASSSNAGTNEKLFF.

The V and J genes are TRBV10-3 and TRBJ1-1; possible D gene TRBD1, 6 bases. V was trimmed by 3 bases and J by 3 bases, leaving 8 bases between them. The CDR3 runs 13 residues. Germline CDR1 is ENHRY and CDR2 is SYGVKD. The CDR3 here is CAISEGGDTEAFF. The CDR3 region has the DNA TGTGCCATCAGTGAAGGGGGGGACACTGAAGCTTTCTTT.

This clone has only a few counts. The V call is TRBV12-5, the J call TRBJ2-7; D gene ambiguous. Deletions cut 5 bases from V and 2 bases from J, with 10 bases between. In germline, CDR1 is LGHNT, CDR2 FRNRAP. The CDR3 spans 13 residues. CDR3 in amino acids: CASGRLAAYEQYF. Here the CDR3 DNA reads TGTGCTAGTGGTCGACTCGCCGCCTACGAGCAGTACTTC.

The chain joins TRBV6-4 to TRBJ2-1; 8 nucleotides agree with TRBD2. Germline assignment: CDR1 MRHNA and CDR2 SNTAGT. The CDR3 is 15 amino acids. With V trimmed by 2 bases and J by 8 bases, 8 bases remained unmatched. The CDR3 reads CASSDVRRGADEQFF. The CDR3 DNA is TGTGCCAGCAGTGACGTCCGGCGGGGGGCCGATGAGCAGTTCTTC.

The chain employs TRBV7-9 and TRBJ1-1; 12 nucleotides agree with TRBD1. This CDR3 has 17 amino acids. J gave up 1 base and V 5 bases, and 8 bases lay outside the gene matches. Germline CDR1 reads SEHNR; CDR2 reads FQNEAQ (reference sequence). The CDR3 DNA reads as TGTGCCAGCAGCATAGGGACAGGGGGCTGGGAGAACACTGAAGCTTTCTTT. Amino acids: CASSIGTGGWENTEAFF.

The rearrangement joins TRBV10-3 to TRBJ1-5; D gene unclear. The CDR3 runs 14 residues. CDR1 is ENHRY, CDR2 SYGVKD, per germline. Trimming removed 4 bases from V and 6 bases from J, with 13 bases in between. The CDR3 coding sequence is TGTGCCATCAGTGTACAGTTAAGCGGTCAGCCCCAGCATTTT. It codes for CAISVQLSGQPQHF.

The chain employs TRBV7-9 and TRBJ2-2; TRBD1 matches 9 bases. Trimming at V came to 5 bases and at J to 3 bases, leaving 4 bases not matched to a gene. This CDR3 is built from 15 residues. The V gene's germline CDR1 is SEHNR and CDR2 FQNEAQ (reference sequence). CDR3 nucleotide sequence: TGTGCCAGCAGCCAGGACAGGGGCGACACCGGGGAGCTGTTTTTT. It specifies CASSQDRGDTGELFF.

The chain carries TRBV7-2 and TRBJ2-2; 11 bases are shared with TRBD1. Looked up from germline, CDR1 is SGHTA and CDR2 is FQGNSA. The CDR3 runs 17 residues. Trimming cost V 5 bases and J 4 bases; bases outside gene matches: 9. The CDR3 DNA is TGTGCCAGCAGCATAACGGGACAGGGGGTAGGCACCGGGGAGCTGTTTTTT. It codes for CASSITGQGVGTGELFF.